The next 21 T cell receptor beta chains were all read from a single sample in a study of shared clonotypes between healthy human individuals. Repertoires were generated with immunoSEQ multiplex PCR, while TCRdb's copy carries only in-frame clones and drops some. Of 650,000 to 800,000 clones detected, about 92% appear once; the ten largest clones hold about 24%. In the naive CD8 group, cells lacked CD45RO and were positively selected for CCR7, so terminally differentiated effector memory CD45RA+ cells were left out. The sequencing sample was made of naive CD8+ T cells sorted from blood. Every receptor here comes from a man aged 25-45 years in good health.

V usage is TRBV7-9 and J usage is TRBJ2-7; no firm D call. This CDR3 is built from 14 residues. Germline assignment: CDR1 SEHNR and CDR2 FQNEAQ (reference sequence). V shed 2 bases and J shed 0 bases, with 8 bases lying between them. The CDR3 DNA reads TGTGCCAGCAGCTTATCAGGCGTCTCCTACGAGCAGTACTTC. As protein: CASSLSGVSYEQYF.

This clone has just a few counts. The chain joins TRBV7-9 to TRBJ2-7; no clear D. Trimming removed 3 bases at V and 5 bases at J, with 8 bases between. Per the germline V gene, CDR1 is SEHNR and CDR2 is FQNEAQ (reference sequence). This CDR3 spans 12 amino acids. The CDR3 loop reads CASSFTLHEQYF. The CDR3, as DNA: TGTGCCAGCAGCTTTACCCTCCACGAGCAGTACTTC.

This clone occurred once. The J gene is TRBJ2-7, the V gene TRBV2; the D gene could be TRBD1 or TRBD2 (5 bases each). Germline loops: CDR1 SNHLY, CDR2 FYNNEI. Trimming left V 10 bases short and J 3 bases short, with 13 bases between. The CDR3 sequence is 12 residues long. The CDR3 region is CATRDGVYEQYF. In DNA, the CDR3 is TGTGCCACCCGGGACGGCGTCTACGAGCAGTACTTC.

This chain uses TRBV19 with TRBJ2-1; 7 bases agree with TRBD1. Germline V CDR1 and CDR2: LNHDA, SQIVND (reference sequence). With 2 bases clipped from V and 2 bases from J, the junction kept 3 bases outside the gene matches. The CDR3 is 15 amino acids. CDR3 in DNA: TGTGCCAGTAGTATAACAGGGGATGCCTACAATGAGCAGTTCTTC. It codes for CASSITGDAYNEQFF.

The rearrangement links TRBV27 to TRBJ2-1; a weak D match, TRBD2 (6 bases). Germline V gene data show CDR1 as MNHEY and CDR2 as SMNVEV (reference sequence). The CDR3 runs 15 residues. Trimming took 5 bases from V and 8 from J, leaving 19 bases between them. The CDR3 is CASSQTSLGGDEQFF. DNA of the CDR3: TGTGCCAGCAGTCAGACTAGTCTGGGTGGCGATGAGCAGTTCTTC.

DNA of the CDR3: TGTGCCAGCAGCATACTAGCGGGACGGTTTCAAGAGACCCAGTACTTC. It codes for CASSILAGRFQETQYF. The rearrangement joins TRBV7-2 to TRBJ2-5; TRBD2 matches 10 bases. The ends lost 5 bases at V and 2 bases at J; junction bases unmatched: 8. The CDR3 length is 16 residues. CDR1 SGHTA and CDR2 FQGNSA come from the germline V gene.

This chain joins TRBV14 and TRBJ2-1; D is unclear. The ends were cut back, 3 bases at V and 0 bases at J, with 12 bases in the middle. This CDR3 is 16 amino acids long. The V gene's germline CDR1 is SGHDN and CDR2 FVKESK. The CDR3 sequence is CASSHPPESSYNEQFF. DNA for the CDR3: TGTGCCAGCAGCCACCCCCCGGAAAGCTCCTACAATGAGCAGTTCTTC.

This sequence joins TRBV4-1 and TRBJ2-7, with D uncertain. Germline lookup yields CDR1 MGHRA and CDR2 YSYEKL. This CDR3 comprises 13 residues. The ends were cut back, 0 bases at V and 7 bases at J, with 10 bases in the middle. CDR3 sequence: CASSQDSGGEQYF. The CDR3 nucleotides read TGCGCCAGCAGCCAAGATTCCGGTGGTGAGCAGTACTTC.

The rearrangement links TRBV19 to TRBJ2-5, with 7 nucleotides matching TRBD1. Losses at the gene ends were 4 bases for V and 3 bases for J; bases not matched to a gene: 11. The CDR3 loop spans 16 amino acids. Per germline, CDR1 LNHDA and CDR2 SQIVND (reference sequence). CDR3 nucleotides: TGTGCCAGTAGTAGAGAACCGACAGGGTTCAAAGAGACCCAGTACTTC. This encodes CASSREPTGFKETQYF.

This sequence joins TRBV29-1 and TRBJ2-7, with TRBD1 matching 12 bases. The V gene's germline CDR1 is SQVTM and CDR2 ANQGSEA. This CDR3 has 16 residues. The ends lost 0 bases at V and 3 bases at J; junction bases unmatched: 6. CDR3 coding DNA: TGCAGCGTTGAAGATCCGGGGACAGGGGGCCTCTACGAGCAGTACTTC. Translation gives CSVEDPGTGGLYEQYF.

V is TRBV7-9 and J is TRBJ1-2; no clear D gene. Germline assignment: CDR1 SEHNR and CDR2 FQNEAQ (reference sequence). The CDR3 totals 12 residues. V was clipped by 7 bases and J by 4 bases, with 10 bases between them. The CDR3 spells CASINEGYGYTF. The CDR3 region has the DNA TGTGCCAGCATCAACGAGGGCTATGGCTACACCTTC.

The V and J genes are TRBV7-2 and TRBJ2-1; perhaps TRBD1 as D (7 bases). Germline V CDR1 and CDR2: SGHTA, FQGNSA. Trimming shortened V by 3 bases and J by 4 bases, and 13 bases separated the two germline ends. The CDR3 consists of 15 residues. Written as DNA, the CDR3 is TGTGCCAGCAGCTTGGAGGGGGCCGTTTACAATGAGCAGTTCTTC. This translates into CASSLEGAVYNEQFF.

The chain uses TRBV7-8 and TRBJ1-1; D gene unclear. The germline V gene encodes CDR1 SGHVS and CDR2 FQNEAQ. Deletions cut 5 bases from V and 1 base from J, with 5 bases between. CDR3 size: 12 residues. The CDR3 loop is CASSGPNTEAFF. The CDR3 DNA reads as TGTGCCAGCAGCGGTCCGAACACTGAAGCTTTCTTT.

This clone showed up just once. The chain recombines TRBV7-9 with TRBJ2-7, with TRBD2 matching over 12 bases. Germline V gives CDR1 SEHNR, CDR2 FQNEAQ (reference sequence). The CDR3 sequence is 15 residues long. V lost 5 bases and J lost 4; bases outside the gene matches: 6. The CDR3 DNA sequence: TGTGCCAGCAGCCATGGACTAGCGGGAAGGTACGAGCAGTACTTC. This codes for CASSHGLAGRYEQYF.

This clone is a singleton in its sample. This chain connects TRBV7-9 to TRBJ2-1; 8 nucleotides line up with TRBD1. CDR1 and CDR2 from the germline V gene are SEHNR and FQNEAQ (reference sequence). Germline trimming cut 4 bases from V and 6 bases from J; bases unmatched to any gene: 8. The CDR3 covers 15 residues. CDR3 residues: CASSSGTGIANEQFF. The CDR3 DNA is TGTGCCAGCAGCTCAGGGACAGGAATCGCCAATGAGCAGTTCTTC.

Comment on this clone: Different DNA sequences within this sample yield the same CDR3. The chain is built from TRBV18 and TRBJ2-7; TRBD2 aligns across 7 bases. Germline CDR1 and CDR2: KGHSH and LQKENI. J was trimmed by 0 bases and V by 2 bases; bases with no gene match: 1. The CDR3 length is 14 residues. In DNA, the CDR3 is TGTGCCAGCTCACCAGGCGGGAGCTCCTACGAGCAGTACTTC. Residues: CASSPGGSSYEQYF.

The chain combines TRBV11-2 with TRBJ1-4; tentatively, D is TRBD1 (5 bases). CDR1 SGHAT and CDR2 FQNNGV come from the germline V gene. This CDR3 comprises 13 residues. Trimming removed 1 base from V and 12 bases from J, with 12 bases in between. CDR3 region: CASSLVRSGELFF. DNA for the CDR3: TGTGCCAGCAGCTTAGTACGTTCGGGGGAACTGTTTTTT.

The J gene is TRBJ2-5, the V gene TRBV7-2; tentative D call: TRBD2 (5 bases). This CDR3 region has 14 residues. The V and J ends lost 3 bases and 5 bases respectively, with 13 bases between them. Germline CDR1 is SGHTA and CDR2 is FQGNSA. CDR3: CASSFTNSGETQYF. As DNA, the CDR3 is TGTGCCAGCAGCTTCACAAACTCGGGGGAGACCCAGTACTTC.

The chain employs TRBV7-3 and TRBJ2-7; possibly TRBD1 or TRBD2 for D (5 bases each). The CDR3 covers 13 residues. The V gene lost 2 bases and the J gene lost 6 bases, with 11 bases spanning the gap. In germline, CDR1 is SGHTA, CDR2 FQGTGA. CDR3 sequence (DNA): TGTGCCAGCAGCTTAGGGGGATCAGCCGAGCAGTACTTC. Amino acids: CASSLGGSAEQYF.

The chain recombines TRBV11-2 with TRBJ2-7; D unresolved. Germline lookup yields CDR1 SGHAT and CDR2 FQNNGV. The germline V and J ends were trimmed by 3 bases and 5 bases, with 14 bases remaining between them. The CDR3 spans 14 residues. For the CDR3, the DNA is TGTGCCAGCAGCTTTTCTATCGTAGAGGACGAGCAGTACTTC. Its protein product is CASSFSIVEDEQYF.

This chain joins TRBV28 and TRBJ2-1; D may be TRBD2 (6 bases). Germline CDR1 is MDHEN and CDR2 is SYDVKM. CDR3 length: 14 residues. V was shortened by 6 bases and J by 6 bases, with 15 bases between the two germline ends. DNA of the CDR3: TGTGCCAGCAGGGGGGGACCTAGAGTCAATGAGCAGTTCTTC. This sequence encodes CASRGGPRVNEQFF.